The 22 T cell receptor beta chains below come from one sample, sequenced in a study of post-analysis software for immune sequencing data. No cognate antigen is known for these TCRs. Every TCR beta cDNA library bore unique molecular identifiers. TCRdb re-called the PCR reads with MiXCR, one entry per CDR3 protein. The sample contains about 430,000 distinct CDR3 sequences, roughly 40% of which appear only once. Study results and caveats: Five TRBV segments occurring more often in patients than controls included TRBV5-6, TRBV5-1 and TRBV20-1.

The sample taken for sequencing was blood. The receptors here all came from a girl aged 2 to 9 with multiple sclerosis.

DNA for the CDR3: TGCAGCGCCGCGGCAGGGGGCGGGGGCTACACCTTC. Its protein is CSAAAGGGGYTF. J is TRBJ1-2 and V is TRBV29-1; TRBD1 aligns across 8 bases. Losses at the gene ends were 7 bases for V and 8 bases for J; bases not matched to a gene: 9. Germline assignment: CDR1 SQVTM and CDR2 ANQGSEA. The CDR3 sequence is 12 residues long.

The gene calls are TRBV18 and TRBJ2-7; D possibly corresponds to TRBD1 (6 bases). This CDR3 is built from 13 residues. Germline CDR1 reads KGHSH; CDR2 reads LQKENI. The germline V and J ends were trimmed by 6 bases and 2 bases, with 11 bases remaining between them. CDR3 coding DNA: TGTGCCAGCTCGGACCGGGACACCTACGAGCAGTACTTC. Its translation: CASSDRDTYEQYF.

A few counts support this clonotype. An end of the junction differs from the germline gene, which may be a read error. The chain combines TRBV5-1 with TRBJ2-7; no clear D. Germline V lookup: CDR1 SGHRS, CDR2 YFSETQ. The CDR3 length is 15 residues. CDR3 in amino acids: CASGLADTLTYEQYF. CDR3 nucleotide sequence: TGCGCCAGCGGCTTGGCAGACACTCTAACCTACGAGCAGTACTTC. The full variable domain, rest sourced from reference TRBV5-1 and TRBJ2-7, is KAGVTQTPRYLIKTRGQQVTLSCSPISGHRSVSWYQQTPGQGLQFLFEYFSETQRNKGNFPGRFSGRQFSNSRSEMNVSTLELGDSALYLCASGLADTLTYEQYFGPGTRLTVT.

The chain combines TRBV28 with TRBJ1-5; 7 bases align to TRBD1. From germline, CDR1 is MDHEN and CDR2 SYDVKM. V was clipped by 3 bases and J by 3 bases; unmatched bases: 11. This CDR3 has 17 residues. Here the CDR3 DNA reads TGTGCCAGCAGTTTTTCCTTAAGGGACAGTATCAATCAGCCCCAGCATTTT. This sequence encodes CASSFSLRDSINQPQHF.

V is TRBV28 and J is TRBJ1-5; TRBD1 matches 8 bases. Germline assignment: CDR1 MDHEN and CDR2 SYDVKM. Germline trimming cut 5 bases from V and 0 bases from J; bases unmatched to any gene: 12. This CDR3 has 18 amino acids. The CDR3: CASSILSGTGTSNQPQHF. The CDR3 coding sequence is TGTGCCAGCAGTATACTCTCCGGGACAGGAACTAGCAATCAGCCCCAGCATTTT.

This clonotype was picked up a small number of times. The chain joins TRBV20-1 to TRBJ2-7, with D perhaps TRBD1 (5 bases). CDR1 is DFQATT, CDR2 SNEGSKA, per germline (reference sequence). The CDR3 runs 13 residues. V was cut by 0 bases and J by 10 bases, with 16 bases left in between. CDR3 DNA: TGCAGTGCTAGAGATCCCGGACATTACCTTCAGTACTTC. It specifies CSARDPGHYLQYF.

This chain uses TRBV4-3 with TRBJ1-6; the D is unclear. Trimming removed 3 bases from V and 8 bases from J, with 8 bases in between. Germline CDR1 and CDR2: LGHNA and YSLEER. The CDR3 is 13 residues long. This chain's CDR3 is CASSQTGYSPLHF. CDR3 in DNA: TGCGCCAGCAGCCAGACCGGCTATTCACCCCTCCACTTT.

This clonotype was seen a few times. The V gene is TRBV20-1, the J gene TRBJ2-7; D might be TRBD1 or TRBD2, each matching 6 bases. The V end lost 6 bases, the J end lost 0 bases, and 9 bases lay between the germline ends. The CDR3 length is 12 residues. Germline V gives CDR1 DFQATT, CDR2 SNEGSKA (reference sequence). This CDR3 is CSAGGVSYEQYF. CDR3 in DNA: TGCAGTGCCGGGGGCGTCTCCTACGAGCAGTACTTC.

The CDR3 here is CASSLDEGGDETQYF. CDR3 sequence (DNA): TGTGCCAGCAGCTTAGACGAGGGGGGGGACGAGACCCAGTACTTC. The V and J genes are TRBV7-9 and TRBJ2-5; maybe TRBD2 (7 bases). V was clipped by 1 base and J by 5 bases, with 14 bases between them. CDR3 length: 15 residues. Germline V lookup: CDR1 SEHNR, CDR2 FQNEAQ (reference sequence).

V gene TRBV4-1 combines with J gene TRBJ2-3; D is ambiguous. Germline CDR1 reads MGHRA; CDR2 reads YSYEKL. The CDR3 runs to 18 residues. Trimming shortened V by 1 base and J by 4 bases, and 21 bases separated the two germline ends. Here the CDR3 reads CASSQAGLGLGRSDTQYF. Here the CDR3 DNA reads TGCGCCAGCAGCCAAGCGGGCCTAGGATTGGGTCGTTCAGATACGCAGTATTTT.

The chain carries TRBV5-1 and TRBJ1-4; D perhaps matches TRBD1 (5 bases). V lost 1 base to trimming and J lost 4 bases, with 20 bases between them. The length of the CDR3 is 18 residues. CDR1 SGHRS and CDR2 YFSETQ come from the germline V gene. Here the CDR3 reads CASSLSAVVGGNNEKLFF. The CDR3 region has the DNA TGCGCCAGCAGCTTGAGTGCGGTCGTGGGGGGGAATAATGAAAAACTGTTTTTT.

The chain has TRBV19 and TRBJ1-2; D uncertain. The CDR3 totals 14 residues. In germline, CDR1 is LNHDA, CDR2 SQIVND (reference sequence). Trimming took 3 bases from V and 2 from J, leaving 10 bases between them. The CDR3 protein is CASSISVGNYGYTF. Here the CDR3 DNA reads TGTGCCAGTAGTATTTCCGTGGGCAACTATGGCTACACCTTC.

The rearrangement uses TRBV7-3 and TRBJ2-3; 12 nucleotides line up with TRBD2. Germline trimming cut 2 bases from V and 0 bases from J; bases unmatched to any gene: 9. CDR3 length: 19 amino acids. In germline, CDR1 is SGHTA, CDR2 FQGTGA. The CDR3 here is CASSLLSLAGGSSTDTQYF. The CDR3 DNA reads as TGTGCCAGCAGCTTACTCTCGCTAGCGGGAGGGTCTAGCACAGATACGCAGTATTTT.

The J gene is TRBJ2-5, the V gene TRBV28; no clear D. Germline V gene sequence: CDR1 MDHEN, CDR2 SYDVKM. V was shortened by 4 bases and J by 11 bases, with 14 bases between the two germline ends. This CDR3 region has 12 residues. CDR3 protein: CASSSSWQEQYF. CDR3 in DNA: TGTGCCAGCAGTTCCTCCTGGCAGGAGCAGTACTTC.

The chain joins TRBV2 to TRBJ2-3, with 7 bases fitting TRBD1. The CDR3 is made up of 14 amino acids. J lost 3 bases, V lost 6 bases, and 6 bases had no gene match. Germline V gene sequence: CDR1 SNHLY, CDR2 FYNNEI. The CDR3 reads CASRRDRTTDTQYF. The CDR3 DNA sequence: TGTGCCAGCAGGAGGGACAGAACAACAGATACGCAGTATTTT.

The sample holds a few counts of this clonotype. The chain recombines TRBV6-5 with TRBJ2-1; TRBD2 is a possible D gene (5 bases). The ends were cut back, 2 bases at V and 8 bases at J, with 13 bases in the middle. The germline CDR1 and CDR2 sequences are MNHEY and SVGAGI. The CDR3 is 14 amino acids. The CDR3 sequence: CASSYVMDGDEQFF. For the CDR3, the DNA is TGTGCCAGCAGTTACGTCATGGACGGGGATGAGCAGTTCTTC.

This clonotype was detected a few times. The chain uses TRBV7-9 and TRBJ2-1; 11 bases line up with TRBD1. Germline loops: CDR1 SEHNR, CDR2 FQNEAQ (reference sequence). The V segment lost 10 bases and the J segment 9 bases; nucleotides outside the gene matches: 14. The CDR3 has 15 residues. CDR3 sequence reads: CAISAGTGGSSEQFF. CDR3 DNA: TGTGCCATATCGGCGGGGACAGGGGGGAGTAGTGAGCAGTTCTTC.

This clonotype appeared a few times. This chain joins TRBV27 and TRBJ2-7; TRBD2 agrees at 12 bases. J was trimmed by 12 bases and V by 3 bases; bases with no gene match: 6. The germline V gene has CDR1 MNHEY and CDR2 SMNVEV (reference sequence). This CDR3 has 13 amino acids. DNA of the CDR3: TGTGCCAGCAGTTTCACTAGCGGGAGGCCCTGGTACTTC. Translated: CASSFTSGRPWYF.

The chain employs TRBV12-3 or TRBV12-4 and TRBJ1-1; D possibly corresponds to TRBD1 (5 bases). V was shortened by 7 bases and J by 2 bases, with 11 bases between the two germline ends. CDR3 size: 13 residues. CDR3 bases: TGTGCCAGCACCAACACAGGAAACACTGAAGCTTTCTTT. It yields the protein CASTNTGNTEAFF.

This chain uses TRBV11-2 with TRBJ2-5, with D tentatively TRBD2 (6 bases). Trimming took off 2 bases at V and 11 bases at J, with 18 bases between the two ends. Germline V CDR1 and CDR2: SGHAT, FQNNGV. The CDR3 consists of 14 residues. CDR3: CASSLPGLTRKQYF. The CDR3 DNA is TGTGCCAGCAGCTTACCGGGACTCACTAGGAAGCAGTACTTC.

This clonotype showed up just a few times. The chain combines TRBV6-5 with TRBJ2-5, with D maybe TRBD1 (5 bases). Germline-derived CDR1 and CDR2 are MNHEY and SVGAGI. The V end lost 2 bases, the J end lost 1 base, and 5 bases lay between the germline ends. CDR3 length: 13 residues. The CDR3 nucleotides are TGTGCCAGCAGTTACGGGGCCCAAGAGACCCAGTACTTC. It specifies CASSYGAQETQYF.

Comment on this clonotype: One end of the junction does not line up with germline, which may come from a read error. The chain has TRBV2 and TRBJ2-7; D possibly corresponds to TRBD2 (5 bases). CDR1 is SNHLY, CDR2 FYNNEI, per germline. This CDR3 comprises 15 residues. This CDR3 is CAGSLGYGISYEQYF. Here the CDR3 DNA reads TGTGCCGGCAGTTTAGGGTACGGGATCTCCTACGAGCAGTACTTC.